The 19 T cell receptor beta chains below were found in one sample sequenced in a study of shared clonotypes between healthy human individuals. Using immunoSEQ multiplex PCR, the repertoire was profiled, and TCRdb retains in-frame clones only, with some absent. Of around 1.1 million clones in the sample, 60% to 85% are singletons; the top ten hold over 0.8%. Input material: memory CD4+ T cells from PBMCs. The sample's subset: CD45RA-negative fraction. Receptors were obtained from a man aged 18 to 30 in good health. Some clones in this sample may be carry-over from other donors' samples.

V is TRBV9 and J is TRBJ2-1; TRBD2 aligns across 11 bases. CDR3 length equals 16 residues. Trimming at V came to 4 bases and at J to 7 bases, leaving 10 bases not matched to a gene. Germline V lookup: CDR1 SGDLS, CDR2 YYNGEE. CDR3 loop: CASSLIAGGPGNEQFF. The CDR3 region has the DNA TGTGCCAGCAGCCTTATAGCGGGAGGGCCGGGGAATGAGCAGTTCTTC.

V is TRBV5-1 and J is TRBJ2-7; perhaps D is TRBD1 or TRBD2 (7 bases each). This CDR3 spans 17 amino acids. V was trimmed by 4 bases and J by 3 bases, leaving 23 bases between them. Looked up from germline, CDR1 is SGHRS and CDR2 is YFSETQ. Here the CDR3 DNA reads TGCGCCAGCAGCCCGCCCAGGGGGACTAACCTCTACTACGAGCAGTACTTC. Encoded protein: CASSPPRGTNLYYEQYF.

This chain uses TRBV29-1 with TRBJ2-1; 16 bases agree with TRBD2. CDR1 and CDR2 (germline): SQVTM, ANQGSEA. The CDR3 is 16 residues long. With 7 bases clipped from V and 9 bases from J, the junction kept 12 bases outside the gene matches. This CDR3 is CSAAGLAGGPRGEQFF. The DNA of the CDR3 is TGCAGCGCTGCGGGACTAGCGGGAGGGCCGAGGGGTGAGCAGTTCTTC.

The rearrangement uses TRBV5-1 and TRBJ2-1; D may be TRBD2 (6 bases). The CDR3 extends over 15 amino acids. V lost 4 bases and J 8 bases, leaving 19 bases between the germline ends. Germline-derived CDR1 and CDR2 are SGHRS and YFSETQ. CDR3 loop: CASSLGARGGDEQFF. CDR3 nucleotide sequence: TGCGCCAGCAGCCTCGGGGCTCGGGGAGGCGATGAGCAGTTCTTC. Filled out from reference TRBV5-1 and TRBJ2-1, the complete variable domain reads KAGVTQTPRYLIKTRGQQVTLSCSPISGHRSVSWYQQTPGQGLQFLFEYFSETQRNKGNFPGRFSGRQFSNSRSEMNVSTLELGDSALYLCASSLGARGGDEQFFGPGTRLTVL.

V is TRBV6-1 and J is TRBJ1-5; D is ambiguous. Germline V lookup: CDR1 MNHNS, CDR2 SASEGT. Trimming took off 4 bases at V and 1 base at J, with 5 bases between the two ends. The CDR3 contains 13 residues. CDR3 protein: CASSAHSNQPQHF. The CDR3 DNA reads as TGTGCCAGCAGTGCCCACAGCAATCAGCCCCAGCATTTT.

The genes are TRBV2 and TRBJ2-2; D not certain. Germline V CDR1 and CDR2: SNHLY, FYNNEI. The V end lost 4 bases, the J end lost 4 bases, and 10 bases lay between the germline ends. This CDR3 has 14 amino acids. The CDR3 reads CASSGTRLTGELFF. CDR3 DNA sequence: TGTGCCAGCAGTGGGACCAGACTCACCGGGGAGCTGTTTTTT.

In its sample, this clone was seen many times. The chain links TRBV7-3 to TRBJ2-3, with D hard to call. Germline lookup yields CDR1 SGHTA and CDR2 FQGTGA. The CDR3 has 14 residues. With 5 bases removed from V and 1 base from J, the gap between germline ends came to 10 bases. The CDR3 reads CASSASGGTDTQYF. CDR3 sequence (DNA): TGTGCCAGCAGCGCGTCTGGGGGCACAGATACGCAGTATTTT.

CDR3 sequence reads: CASSLSTGNYGYTF. DNA for the CDR3: TGTGCCAGCAGTTTATCGACGGGGAACTATGGCTACACCTTC. This chain connects TRBV27 to TRBJ1-2; D remains unclear. The germline gives CDR1 MNHEY, CDR2 SMNVEV (reference sequence). Trimming pared 0 bases from V and 2 bases from J, leaving 7 bases between. The CDR3 has 14 residues.

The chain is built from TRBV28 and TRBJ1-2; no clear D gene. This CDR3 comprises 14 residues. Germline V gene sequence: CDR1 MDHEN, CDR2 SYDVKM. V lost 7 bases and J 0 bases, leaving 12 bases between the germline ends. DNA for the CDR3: TGTGCCAGCAAGGAGGGTCCCGCTAACTATGGCTACACCTTC. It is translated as CASKEGPANYGYTF.

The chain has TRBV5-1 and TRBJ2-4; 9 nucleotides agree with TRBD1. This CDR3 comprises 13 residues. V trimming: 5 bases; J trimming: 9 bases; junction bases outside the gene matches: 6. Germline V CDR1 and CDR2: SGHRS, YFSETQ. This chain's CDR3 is CASRVQTGGIQYF. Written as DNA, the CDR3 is TGCGCCAGCAGGGTCCAGACAGGGGGCATTCAGTACTTC.

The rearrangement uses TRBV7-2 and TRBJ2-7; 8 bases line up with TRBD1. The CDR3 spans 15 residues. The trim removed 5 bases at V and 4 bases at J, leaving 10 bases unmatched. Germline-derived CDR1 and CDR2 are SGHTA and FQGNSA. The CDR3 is CASSPQTGVPYEQYF. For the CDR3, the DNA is TGTGCCAGCAGCCCCCAGACAGGGGTCCCATACGAGCAGTACTTC.

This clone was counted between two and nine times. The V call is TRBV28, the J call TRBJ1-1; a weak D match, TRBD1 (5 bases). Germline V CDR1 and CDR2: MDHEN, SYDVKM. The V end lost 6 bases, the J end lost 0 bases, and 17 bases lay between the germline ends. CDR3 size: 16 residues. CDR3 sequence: CASSRQRGLMNTEAFF. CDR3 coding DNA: TGTGCCAGCAGCCGCCAGAGGGGTCTGATGAACACTGAAGCTTTCTTT.

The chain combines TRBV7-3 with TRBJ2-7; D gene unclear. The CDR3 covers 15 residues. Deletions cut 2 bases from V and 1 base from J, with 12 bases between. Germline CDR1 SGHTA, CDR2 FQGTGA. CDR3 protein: CASSLYQRLSYEQYF. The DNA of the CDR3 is TGTGCCAGCAGCTTATATCAGCGCCTTTCCTACGAGCAGTACTTC.

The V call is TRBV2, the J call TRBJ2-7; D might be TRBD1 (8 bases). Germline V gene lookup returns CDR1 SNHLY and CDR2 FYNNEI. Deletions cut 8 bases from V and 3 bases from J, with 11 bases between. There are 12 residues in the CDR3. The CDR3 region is CASHRGGYEQYF. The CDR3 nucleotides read TGTGCCAGCCACAGGGGGGGCTACGAGCAGTACTTC.

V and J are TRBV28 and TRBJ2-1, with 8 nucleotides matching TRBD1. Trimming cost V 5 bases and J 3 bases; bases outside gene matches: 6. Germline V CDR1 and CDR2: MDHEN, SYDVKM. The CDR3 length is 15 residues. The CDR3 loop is CASSQPGTGYNEQFF. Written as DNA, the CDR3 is TGTGCCAGCAGTCAGCCCGGGACAGGCTACAATGAGCAGTTCTTC. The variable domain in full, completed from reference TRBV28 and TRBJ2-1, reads DVKVTQSSRYLVKRTGEKVFLECVQDMDHENMFWYRQDPGLGLRLIYFSYDVKMKEKGDIPEGYSVSREKKERFSLILESASTNQTSMYLCASSQPGTGYNEQFFGPGTRLTVL.

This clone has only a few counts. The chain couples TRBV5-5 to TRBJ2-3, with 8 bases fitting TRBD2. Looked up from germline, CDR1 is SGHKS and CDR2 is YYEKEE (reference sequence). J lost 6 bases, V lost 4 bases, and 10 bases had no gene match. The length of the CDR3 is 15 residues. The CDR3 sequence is CASSPGREGSDTQYF. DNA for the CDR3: TGTGCCAGCAGCCCGGGTCGGGAGGGTTCCGATACGCAGTATTTT.

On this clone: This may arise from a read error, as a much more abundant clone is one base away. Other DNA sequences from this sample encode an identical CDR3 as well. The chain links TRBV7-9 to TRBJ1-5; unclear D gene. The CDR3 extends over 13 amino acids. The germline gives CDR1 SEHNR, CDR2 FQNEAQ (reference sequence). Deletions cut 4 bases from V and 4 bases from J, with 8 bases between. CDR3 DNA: TGTGCCAGCAGCTCAGGCAGTAATCAGCCCCAGCATTTT. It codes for CASSSGSNQPQHF.

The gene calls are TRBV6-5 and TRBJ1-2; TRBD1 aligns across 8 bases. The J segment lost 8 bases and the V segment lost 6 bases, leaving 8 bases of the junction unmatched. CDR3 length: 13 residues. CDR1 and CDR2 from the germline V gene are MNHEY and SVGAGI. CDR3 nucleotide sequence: TGTGCCAGCAGAATGGACAGGGTCGGCGGCTACACCTTC. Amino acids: CASRMDRVGGYTF.

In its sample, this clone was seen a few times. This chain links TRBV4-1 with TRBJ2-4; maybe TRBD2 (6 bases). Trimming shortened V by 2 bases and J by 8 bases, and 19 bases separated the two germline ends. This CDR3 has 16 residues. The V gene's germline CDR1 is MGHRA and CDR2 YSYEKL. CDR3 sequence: CASSQPGRSGVDIQYF. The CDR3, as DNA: TGCGCCAGCAGCCAACCCGGACGGTCGGGAGTGGACATTCAGTACTTC.